The 3 T cell receptor beta chains presented below share a single source sample, sequenced in a study of blood T cell repertoires in COVID-19. Profiling relied on immunoSEQ multiplex PCR, and the TCRdb table lists in-frame clones only, not all of them. The profile shows over 120,000 clones, approximately 89% of them singletons. What was sequenced was peripheral blood. The source is a human donor in a cohort sampled during active COVID-19.

J is TRBJ2-3 and V is TRBV5-1; TRBD1 aligns across 8 bases. The CDR3 extends over 17 amino acids. Germline V lookup: CDR1 SGHRS, CDR2 YFSETQ. The V gene end was trimmed by 4 bases and the J gene end by 4 bases; junction bases not matched to a gene: 14. CDR3 region: CASSRTRQGRAADTQYF. In DNA form, the CDR3 reads TGCGCCAGCAGCCGGACTCGACAGGGGCGGGCGGCAGATACGCAGTATTTT.

The rearrangement joins TRBV6-5 to TRBJ1-1; tentatively, D is TRBD1 (5 bases). The germline gives CDR1 MNHEY, CDR2 SVGAGI. The CDR3 spans 15 residues. V shed 6 bases and J shed 5 bases, with 19 bases lying between them. The CDR3 reads CASRGGTGIGTEAFF. The CDR3 DNA is TGTGCCAGCAGGGGGGGAACAGGTATCGGGACTGAAGCTTTCTTT.

The rearrangement uses TRBV9 and TRBJ2-1; no firm D call. Germline-derived CDR1 and CDR2 are SGDLS and YYNGEE. V was shortened by 0 bases and J by 0 bases, with 7 bases between the two germline ends. The CDR3 is 15 amino acids. CDR3 loop: CASSVGTSSYNEQFF. CDR3 in DNA: TGTGCCAGCAGCGTAGGTACAAGCTCCTACAATGAGCAGTTCTTC.